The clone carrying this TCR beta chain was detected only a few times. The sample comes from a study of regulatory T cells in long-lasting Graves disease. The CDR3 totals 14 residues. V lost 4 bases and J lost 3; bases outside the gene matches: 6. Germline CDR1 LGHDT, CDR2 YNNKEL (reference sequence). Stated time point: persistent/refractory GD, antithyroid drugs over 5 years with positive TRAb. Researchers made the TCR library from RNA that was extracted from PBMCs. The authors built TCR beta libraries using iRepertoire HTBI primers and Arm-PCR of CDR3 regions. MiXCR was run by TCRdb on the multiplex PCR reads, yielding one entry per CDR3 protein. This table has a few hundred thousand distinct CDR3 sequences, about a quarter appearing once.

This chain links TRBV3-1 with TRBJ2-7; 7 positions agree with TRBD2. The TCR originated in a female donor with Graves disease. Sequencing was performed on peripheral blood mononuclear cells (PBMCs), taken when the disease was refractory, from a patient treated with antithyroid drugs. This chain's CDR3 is CASSLSGINYEQYF. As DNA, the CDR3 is TGTGCCAGCAGCCTCAGCGGGATTAACTACGAGCAGTACTTC.